These T cell receptor beta chains were read from a single sample in a study of regulatory T cells in long-lasting Graves disease. Each CDR3 protein is one row after TCRdb ran MiXCR on the multiplex PCR reads. The sample shows approximately 380,000 distinct CDR3 sequences, around 21% of them seen only once. Source: peripheral blood mononuclear cells (PBMCs), taken when the disease was refractory, from a patient treated with antithyroid drugs. All receptors derive from a female donor with Graves disease. The CDR3 runs from the conserved cysteine through the conserved F or W. The D gene is left open where the match is weak. Only some rows state a clone size, as once, few, many or a class for expanded clones.

j_call | clone_size | v_call | d_call | cdr3_aa | cdr3_nt
TRBJ1-1 | few | TRBV20-1 | TRBD1 | CSANRDRVWVTEAFF | TGCAGTGCCAACCGGGACAGGGTTTGGGTGACTGAAGCTTTCTTT
TRBJ1-3 | . | TRBV30 | . | CAWSQGSSGNTIYF | TGTGCCTGGAGTCAGGGGAGTTCTGGAAACACCATATATTTT
TRBJ1-1 | . | TRBV27 | TRBD1 | CASSSGGGGFRYTEAFF | TGTGCCAGCAGTTCCGGGGGAGGGGGCTTTAGGTACACTGAAGCTTTCTTT
TRBJ2-7 | . | TRBV10-2 | TRBD1 | CASSEGDREYEQYF | TGCGCCAGCAGTGAGGGGGACAGGGAGTACGAGCAGTACTTC
TRBJ1-1 | few | TRBV19 | . | CASSAAGKRTEAFF | TGTGCCAGTAGTGCAGCAGGGAAAAGGACTGAAGCTTTCTTT
TRBJ2-7 | once | TRBV30 | . | CAWSVQKPRYEQYF | TGTGCCTGGAGTGTACAGAAGCCTCGGTACGAGCAGTACTTC
TRBJ1-6 | . | TRBV4-3 | . | CASSQEYRYSPLHF | TGCGCCAGCAGCCAAGAGTATAGGTATTCACCCCTCCACTTT
TRBJ1-1 | . | TRBV7-9 | . | CASSPLGGNTEAFF | TGTGCCAGCAGCCCCCTGGGAGGGAACACTGAAGCTTTCTTT
TRBJ2-3 | . | TRBV7-2 | TRBD2 | CASSLTSGRLDTQYF | TGTGCCAGCAGCTTGACTAGCGGGAGACTGGATACGCAGTATTTT
TRBJ2-1 | . | TRBV6-2/TRBV6-3 | TRBD2 | CASNSGGLAPYNEQFF | TGTGCCAGCAATAGCGGGGGACTAGCACCCTACAATGAGCAGTTCTTC
TRBJ1-6 | . | TRBV7-3 | TRBD1 | CASSYRDRGRQGYNSPLHF | TGTGCCAGCAGTTACCGGGACAGGGGGCGCCAGGGTTATAATTCACCCCTCCACTTT
TRBJ2-5 | . | TRBV19 | TRBD1 | CASRGQGHQETQYF | TGTGCCAGTAGAGGACAGGGTCACCAAGAGACCCAGTACTTC
TRBJ2-5 | many | TRBV2 | TRBD2 | CATRLAAEWETQYF | TGTGCCACCCGACTAGCGGCAGAGTGGGAGACCCAGTACTTC
TRBJ2-5 | few | TRBV20-1 | TRBD2 | CSARHETSGSETQYF | TGCAGTGCTAGGCACGAGACTAGCGGGAGTGAGACCCAGTACTTC
TRBJ2-2 | few | TRBV30 | . | CAWSPTTTGELFF | TGTGCCTGGAGTCCTACTACGACCGGGGAGCTGTTTTTT
TRBJ1-5 | few | TRBV7-2 | . | CASSHGPQPQHF | TGTGCCAGCAGCCACGGCCCACAGCCCCAGCATTTT
TRBJ2-7 | few | TRBV10-2 | . | CASSESASYEQYF | TGCGCCAGCAGTGAGTCAGCCAGCTACGAGCAGTACTTC
TRBJ2-7 | few | TRBV5-1 | . | CASSPGRGTGGFYEQYF | TGCGCCAGCAGCCCGGGACGCGGGACTGGAGGATTCTACGAGCAGTACTTC
TRBJ1-1 | . | TRBV5-5 | . | CASSLIPIAEAFF | TGTGCCAGCAGCTTAATACCGATCGCTGAAGCTTTCTTT
TRBJ2-5 | . | TRBV15 | . | CATWDGSSETQYF | TGTGCCACCTGGGACGGGAGTAGTGAGACCCAGTACTTC
TRBJ1-5 | few | TRBV30 | . | CAWNGIEPGQPQHF | TGTGCCTGGAATGGGATAGAACCAGGTCAGCCCCAGCATTTT
TRBJ1-2 | few | TRBV24-1 | TRBD1 | CATSDFGTGVDGYTF | TGTGCCACCAGTGATTTCGGGACAGGGGTCGATGGCTACACCTTC
TRBJ1-6 | many | TRBV20-1 | . | CSARQANSPLHF | TGCAGTGCCCGACAGGCAAATTCACCCCTCCACTTT
TRBJ1-1 | many | TRBV5-1 | TRBD1 | CASSLVTGVNTEAFF | TGCGCCAGCAGCTTAGTGACAGGGGTGAACACTGAAGCTTTCTTT
TRBJ1-5 | . | TRBV7-6 | . | CASSTRKMWGNQPQHF | TGTGCCAGCAGCACAAGGAAAATGTGGGGCAATCAGCCCCAGCATTTT
TRBJ1-1 | few | TRBV6-1 | . | CASVDGGRTEAFF | TGTGCCAGCGTGGATGGCGGGCGAACTGAAGCTTTCTTT
TRBJ2-4 | few | TRBV29-1 | TRBD1 | CSVALGTGINIQYF | TGCAGCGTTGCACTAGGGACAGGTATCAACATTCAGTACTTC
TRBJ1-6 | . | TRBV10-3 | . | CATGEGSYNSPLHF | TGTGCCACCGGAGAGGGCTCCTATAATTCACCCCTCCACTTT
TRBJ1-1 | . | TRBV4-1 | . | CASSQGLGRLNTEAFF | TGCGCCAGCAGCCAGGGACTTGGGCGGTTGAACACTGAAGCTTTCTTT
TRBJ2-1 | few | TRBV7-2 | . | CASSLSYGSSHEQFF | TGTGCCAGCAGCTTATCTTACGGGAGCTCTCATGAGCAGTTCTTC
TRBJ1-4 | . | TRBV30 | . | CALNVYGEKLFF | TGTGCCCTGAATGTGTATGGTGAAAAACTGTTTTTT
TRBJ2-1 | few | TRBV5-4 | TRBD1 | CASSPSGTGGNEQFF | TGTGCCAGCAGCCCCTCCGGGACAGGGGGCAATGAGCAGTTCTTC
TRBJ2-1 | few | TRBV30 | . | CAWSVLGGYNEQFF | TGTGCCTGGAGTGTTCTAGGGGGCTACAATGAGCAGTTCTTC
TRBJ1-4 | many | TRBV28 | . | CASSSSSDATNEKLFF | TGTGCCAGCAGTTCCTCCTCAGATGCAACTAATGAAAAACTGTTTTTT
TRBJ1-1 | few | TRBV29-1 | . | CSVGAGRGNTEAFF | TGCAGCGTTGGGGCAGGGAGGGGGAACACTGAAGCTTTCTTT
TRBJ2-3 | . | TRBV28 | . | CASVGNSVADTQYF | TGTGCCAGCGTGGGCAACTCTGTGGCAGATACGCAGTATTTT
TRBJ2-6 | few | TRBV29-1 | . | CSVGVPGANVLTF | TGCAGCGTTGGAGTCCCTGGGGCCAACGTCCTGACTTTC